This is a list of T cell receptor beta chains from one sample in a study of shared clonotypes between healthy human individuals. Sequenced by immunoSEQ multiplex PCR; TCRdb stores in-frame clones only, minus some. The sample includes around 2.1 million clones, approximately 96% of them seen just once. Sequencing input: naive CD4+ T cells sorted from blood. The source of these receptors is a man between 18 and 35 years old in good health. Each CDR3 is given with its conserved first and last residue.

CDR3 protein: CASMGDNYGYTF
V gene: TRBV5-1

CDR3 protein: CASSYSHSTSYEQYF
V gene: TRBV6-5

CDR3 protein: CASSLEGTGNQPQHF
V gene: TRBV5-8

CDR3 protein: CASSWTTYNEQFF
V gene: TRBV7-2

CDR3 protein: CAWSVRLAGGVGETQYF
V gene: TRBV30

CDR3 protein: CAISGGAGYEQYF
V gene: TRBV10-3

CDR3 protein: CASSAGTYNSPLHF
V gene: TRBV6-1

CDR3 protein: CASSQVRGPDIQYF
V gene: TRBV4-1

CDR3 protein: CAIGKVEGGYTF
V gene: TRBV10-3

CDR3 protein: CASSQGLFYRGPPNTGELFF
V gene: TRBV14

CDR3 protein: CAWNRGVWTEAFF
V gene: TRBV30

CDR3 protein: CASSMAVPSEQYF
V gene: TRBV19

CDR3 protein: CASSPQRAEYYGYTF
V gene: TRBV18

CDR3 protein: CASSFSSEQYF
V gene: TRBV7-2

CDR3 protein: CASSYGRDTDTQYF
V gene: TRBV27

CDR3 protein: CAWRRDRGAGNTIYF
V gene: TRBV30

CDR3 protein: CASSKGQYLTGELFF
V gene: TRBV5-1

CDR3 protein: CASRSSGTGDYEQYF
V gene: TRBV7-9

CDR3 protein: CASSYSPGTYEQYF
V gene: TRBV6-5

CDR3 protein: CASSSSGGAAYFTETQYF
V gene: TRBV7-9

CDR3 protein: CASSYSGGRYGYTF
V gene: TRBV6-5

CDR3 protein: CASSVEGNSNQPQHF
V gene: TRBV9

CDR3 protein: CASSPRAGGNTEAFF
V gene: TRBV2

CDR3 protein: CASSLVQGALQETQYF
V gene: TRBV5-1

CDR3 protein: CASSLDSSTDTQYF
V gene: TRBV11-2

CDR3 protein: CASSDQSSGNTIYF
V gene: TRBV19

CDR3 protein: CASSSGGFSGNTIYF
V gene: TRBV7-9

CDR3 protein: CASKHRVYGYTF
V gene: TRBV2

CDR3 protein: CASSSGQGGGQPQHF
V gene: TRBV2

CDR3 protein: CASSLMVSSYEQYF
V gene: TRBV7-2

CDR3 protein: CASSDQGWGQPQHF
V gene: TRBV6-1

CDR3 protein: CASSPGLAGGLNEQFF
V gene: TRBV5-4

CDR3 protein: CASSQDRLAGYEQYF
V gene: TRBV4-1

CDR3 protein: CASSLKGQGGYGYTF
V gene: TRBV5-5

CDR3 protein: CASSPGWGVKYGYTF
V gene: TRBV27

CDR3 protein: CASSLAPGGRETQYF
V gene: TRBV5-1